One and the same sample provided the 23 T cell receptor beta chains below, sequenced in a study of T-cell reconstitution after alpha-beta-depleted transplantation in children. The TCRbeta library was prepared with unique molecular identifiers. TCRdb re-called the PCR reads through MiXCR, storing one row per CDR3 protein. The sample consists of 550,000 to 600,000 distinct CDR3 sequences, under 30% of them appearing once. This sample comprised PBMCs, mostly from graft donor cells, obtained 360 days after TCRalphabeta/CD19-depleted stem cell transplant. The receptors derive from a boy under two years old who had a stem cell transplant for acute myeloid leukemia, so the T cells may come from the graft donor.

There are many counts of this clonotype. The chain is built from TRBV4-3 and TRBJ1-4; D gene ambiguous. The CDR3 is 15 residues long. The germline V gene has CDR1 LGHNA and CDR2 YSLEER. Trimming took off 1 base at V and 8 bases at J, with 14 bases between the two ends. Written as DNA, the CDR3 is TGCGCCAGCAGCCAAGCGGCCCTGGACGGGGAAAAACTGTTTTTT. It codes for CASSQAALDGEKLFF.

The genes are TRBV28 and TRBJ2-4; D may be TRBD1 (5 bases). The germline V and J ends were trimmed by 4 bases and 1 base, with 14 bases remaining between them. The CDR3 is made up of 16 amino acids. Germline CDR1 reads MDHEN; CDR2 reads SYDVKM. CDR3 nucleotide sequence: TGTGCCAGCAGTTCCCCAGGGCAGGCGGCCAAAAACATTCAGTACTTC. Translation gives CASSSPGQAAKNIQYF.

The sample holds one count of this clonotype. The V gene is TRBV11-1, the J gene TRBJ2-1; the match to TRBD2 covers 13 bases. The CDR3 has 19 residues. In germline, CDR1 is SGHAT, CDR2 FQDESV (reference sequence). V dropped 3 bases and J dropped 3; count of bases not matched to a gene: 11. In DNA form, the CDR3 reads TGTGCCAGCAGCTTCCAGACTAGCGGGGGGTCCCATGGCTACAATGAGCAGTTCTTC. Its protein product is CASSFQTSGGSHGYNEQFF.

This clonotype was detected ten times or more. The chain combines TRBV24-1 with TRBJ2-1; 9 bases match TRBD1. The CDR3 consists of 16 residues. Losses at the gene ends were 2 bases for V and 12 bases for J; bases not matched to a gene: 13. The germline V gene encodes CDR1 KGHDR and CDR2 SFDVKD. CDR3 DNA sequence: TGTGCCACCAGTGATTGGCCCTCGGGACAGGGCATGAGGCAGTTCTTC. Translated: CATSDWPSGQGMRQFF.

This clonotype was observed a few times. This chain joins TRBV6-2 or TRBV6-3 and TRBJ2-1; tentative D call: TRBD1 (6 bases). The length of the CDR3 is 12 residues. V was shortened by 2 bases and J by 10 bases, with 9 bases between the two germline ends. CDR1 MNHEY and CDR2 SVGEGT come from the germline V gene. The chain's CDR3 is CASSYPDREQFF. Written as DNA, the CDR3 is TGTGCCAGCAGTTACCCCGACAGGGAGCAGTTCTTC.

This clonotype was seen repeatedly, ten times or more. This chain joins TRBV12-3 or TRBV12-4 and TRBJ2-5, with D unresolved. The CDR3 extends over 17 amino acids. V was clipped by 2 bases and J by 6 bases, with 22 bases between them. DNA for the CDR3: TGTGCCAGCAGTTTATCTATCCGCAGCTTGGGAAAAAAGACCCAGTACTTC. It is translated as CASSLSIRSLGKKTQYF.

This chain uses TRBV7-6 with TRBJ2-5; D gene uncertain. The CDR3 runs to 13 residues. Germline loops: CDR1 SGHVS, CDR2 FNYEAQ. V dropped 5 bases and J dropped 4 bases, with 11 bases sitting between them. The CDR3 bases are TGTGCCAGCAGCAGCCCACCACTAGAGACCCAGTACTTC. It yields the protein CASSSPPLETQYF.

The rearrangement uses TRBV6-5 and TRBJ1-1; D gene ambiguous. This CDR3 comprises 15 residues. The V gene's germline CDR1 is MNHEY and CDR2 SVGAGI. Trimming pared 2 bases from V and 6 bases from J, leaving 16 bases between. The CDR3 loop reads CASSYGKIETAEAFF. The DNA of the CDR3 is TGTGCCAGCAGTTACGGAAAGATTGAAACGGCTGAAGCTTTCTTT.

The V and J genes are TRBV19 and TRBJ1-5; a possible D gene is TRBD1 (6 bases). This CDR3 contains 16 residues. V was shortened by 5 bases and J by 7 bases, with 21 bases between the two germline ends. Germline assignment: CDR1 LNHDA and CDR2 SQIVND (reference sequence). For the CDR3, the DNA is TGTGCCAGTAGTTCCCCGGACAGACCTCTCGGGCAGCCCCAGCATTTT. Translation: CASSSPDRPLGQPQHF.

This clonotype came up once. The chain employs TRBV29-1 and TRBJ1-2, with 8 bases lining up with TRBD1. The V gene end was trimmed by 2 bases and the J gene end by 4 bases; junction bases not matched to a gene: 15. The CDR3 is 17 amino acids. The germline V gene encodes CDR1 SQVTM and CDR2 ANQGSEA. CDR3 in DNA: TGCAGCGTTGAAAGGGAACAGGGGGGGATCCAACTCTATGGCTACACCTTC. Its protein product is CSVEREQGGIQLYGYTF.

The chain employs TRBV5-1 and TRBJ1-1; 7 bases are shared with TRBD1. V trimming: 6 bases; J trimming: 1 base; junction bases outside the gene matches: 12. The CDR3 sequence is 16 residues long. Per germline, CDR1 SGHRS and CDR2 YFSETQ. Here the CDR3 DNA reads TGCGCCAGCAAGGATCCGGGACAGACCACGAACACTGAAGCTTTCTTT. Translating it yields CASKDPGQTTNTEAFF.

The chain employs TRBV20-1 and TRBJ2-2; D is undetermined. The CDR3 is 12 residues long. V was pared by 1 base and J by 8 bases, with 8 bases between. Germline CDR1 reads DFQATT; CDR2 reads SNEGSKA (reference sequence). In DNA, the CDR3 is TGCAGTGCTAGAGGAATACTTGGGGAGCTGTTTTTT. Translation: CSARGILGELFF.

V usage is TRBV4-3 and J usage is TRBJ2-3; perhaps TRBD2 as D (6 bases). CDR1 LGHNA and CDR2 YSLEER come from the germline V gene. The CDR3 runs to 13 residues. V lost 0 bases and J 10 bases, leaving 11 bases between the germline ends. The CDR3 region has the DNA TGCGCCAGCAGCCAAGAGCGGGGCGATGCGCAGTATTTT. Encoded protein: CASSQERGDAQYF.

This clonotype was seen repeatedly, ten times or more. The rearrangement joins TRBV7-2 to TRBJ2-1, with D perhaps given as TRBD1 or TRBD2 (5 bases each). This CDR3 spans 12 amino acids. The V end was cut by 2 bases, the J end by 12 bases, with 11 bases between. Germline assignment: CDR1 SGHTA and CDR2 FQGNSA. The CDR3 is CASSLSGRGQFF. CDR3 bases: TGTGCCAGCAGCTTATCGGGAAGGGGGCAGTTCTTC.

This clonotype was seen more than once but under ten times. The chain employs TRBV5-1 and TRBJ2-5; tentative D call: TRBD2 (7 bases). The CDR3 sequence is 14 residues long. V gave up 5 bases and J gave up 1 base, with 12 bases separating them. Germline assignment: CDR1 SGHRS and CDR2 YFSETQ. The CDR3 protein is CASRSGGAQETQYF. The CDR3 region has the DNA TGCGCCAGCAGGTCTGGGGGGGCCCAAGAGACCCAGTACTTC. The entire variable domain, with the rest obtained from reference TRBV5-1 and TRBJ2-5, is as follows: KAGVTQTPRYLIKTRGQQVTLSCSPISGHRSVSWYQQTPGQGLQFLFEYFSETQRNKGNFPGRFSGRQFSNSRSEMNVSTLELGDSALYLCASRSGGAQETQYFGPGTRLLVL.

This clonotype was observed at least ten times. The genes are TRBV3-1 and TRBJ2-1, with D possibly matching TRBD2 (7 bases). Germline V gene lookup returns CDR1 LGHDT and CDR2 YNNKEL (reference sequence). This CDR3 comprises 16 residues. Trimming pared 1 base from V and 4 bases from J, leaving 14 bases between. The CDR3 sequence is CASSQVGGASYNEQFF. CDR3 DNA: TGTGCCAGCAGCCAAGTGGGGGGGGCCTCGTACAATGAGCAGTTCTTC.

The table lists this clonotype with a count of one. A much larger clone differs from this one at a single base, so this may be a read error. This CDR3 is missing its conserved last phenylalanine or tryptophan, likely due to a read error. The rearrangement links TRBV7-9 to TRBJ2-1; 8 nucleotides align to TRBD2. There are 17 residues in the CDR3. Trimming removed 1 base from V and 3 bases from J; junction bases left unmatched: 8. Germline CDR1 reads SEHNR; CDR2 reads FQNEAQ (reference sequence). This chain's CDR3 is CASSLVKGLGDYNEQFV. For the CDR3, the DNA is TGTGCCAGCAGCTTAGTAAAGGGACTAGGGGACTACAATGAGCAGTTCGTC.

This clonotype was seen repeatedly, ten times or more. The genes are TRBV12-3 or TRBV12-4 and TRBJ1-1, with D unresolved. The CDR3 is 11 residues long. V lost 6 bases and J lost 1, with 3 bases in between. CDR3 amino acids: CASSWNTEAFF. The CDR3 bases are TGTGCCAGCAGCTGGAACACTGAAGCTTTCTTT.

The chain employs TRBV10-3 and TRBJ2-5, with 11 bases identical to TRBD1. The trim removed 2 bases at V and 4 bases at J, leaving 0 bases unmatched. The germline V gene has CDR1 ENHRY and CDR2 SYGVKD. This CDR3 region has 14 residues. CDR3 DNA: TGTGCCATCAGTGAGGGGACAGGGGGAGAGACCCAGTACTTC. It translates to CAISEGTGGETQYF.

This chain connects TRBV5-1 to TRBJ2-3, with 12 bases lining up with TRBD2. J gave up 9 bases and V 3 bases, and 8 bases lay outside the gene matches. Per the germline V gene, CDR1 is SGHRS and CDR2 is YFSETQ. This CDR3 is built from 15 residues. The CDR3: CASSSGLAGRRTQYF. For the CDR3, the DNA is TGCGCCAGCAGCTCCGGACTAGCGGGGAGAAGGACGCAGTATTTT.

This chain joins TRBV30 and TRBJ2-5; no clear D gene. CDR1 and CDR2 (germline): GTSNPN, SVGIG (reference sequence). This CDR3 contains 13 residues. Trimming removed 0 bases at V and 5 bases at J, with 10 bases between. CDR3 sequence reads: CAWSVGPLETQYF. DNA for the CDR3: TGTGCCTGGAGTGTCGGCCCTCTGGAGACCCAGTACTTC.

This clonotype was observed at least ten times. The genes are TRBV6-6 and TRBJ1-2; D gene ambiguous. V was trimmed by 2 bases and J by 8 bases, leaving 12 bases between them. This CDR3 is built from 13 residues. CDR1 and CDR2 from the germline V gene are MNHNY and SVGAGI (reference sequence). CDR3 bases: TGTGCCAGCAGTTACGACCAAGCCCAAGGCTACACCTTC. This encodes CASSYDQAQGYTF.

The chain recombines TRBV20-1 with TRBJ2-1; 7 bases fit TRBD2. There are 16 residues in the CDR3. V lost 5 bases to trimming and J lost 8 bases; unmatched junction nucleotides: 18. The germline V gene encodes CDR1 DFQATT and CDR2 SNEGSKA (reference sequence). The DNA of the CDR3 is TGCAGTGCTCCAACTCCCAGGACTAGTGATCTGGATGAGCAGTTCTTC. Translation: CSAPTPRTSDLDEQFF.